The source of this TCR beta chain is a study of CD8+CD57+ T cells in acquired aplastic anemia. Study information: An average of about 3.4 ug of DNA was obtained from sorted CD4+ and CD8+ cells. Whole-study results and caveats: Common to patients and controls were roughly 30 CD8+ CDR3 sequences.

J gave up 6 bases and V 4 bases, and 5 bases lay outside the gene matches. Germline loops: CDR1 SNHLY, CDR2 FYNNEI. This CDR3 has 14 amino acids. Individuals selected for sequencing had exhibited CD8+CD57+ cell expansion on flow cytometry. The diagnosis in all patients was severe acquired aplastic anemia. Among the patients, none had received any therapy at the time of blood sampling. Turning to this clonotype: Its matching antigen is unknown.

Using genomic DNA as the template, TCR beta VDJ and CDR3 profiling was carried out. TCRdb reprocessed the reads with MiXCR, giving one entry per CDR3 protein. This sample has under 200,000 distinct CDR3 sequences; roughly 48% occur once, and the top ten carry about 2.8%. Input material: sorted CD4+, CD8+, or CD8+CD57+ T cells (not recorded which) from PBMCs. The TCR was taken from a human donor with aplastic anemia. This chain joins TRBV2 and TRBJ2-1; TRBD2 agrees at 8 bases. DNA for the CDR3: TGTGCCAGCAGTGTGGGCGGGGGGCTCAATGAGCAGTTCTTC. Protein product: CASSVGGGLNEQFF.